This T cell receptor (beta chain) was retrieved from a study of blood T cell repertoires in COVID-19 (dated by TCRdb to 2018 to 2020). In terms of the full investigation: Samples covering the acute and convalescent phases of COVID-19 were provided by collaborators in the United States, Italy and Spain. Samples were obtained from the ongoing ImmuneRACE study (first 160 participants) and from roughly 1,300 subjects provided by 6 global collaborators. Nearly every sample came with metadata listing a de-identified subject ID, COVID-19 status, age in years and sex. The prospective study material was composed of cDNA or gDNA derived from T cells, B-cell-depleted T cells, or PBMCs. Deeply sampled blood TCRbeta repertoires from subjects exposed to, actively infected with, or recovered from COVID-19 were included in the dataset. A freely available public database, intended as a resource for researchers studying the immune response to SARS-CoV-2, is where the repertoires were released. Where available, HLA class I and class II types were obtained from metadata supplied by the sample provider rather than from assay-based typing. On the study overall, not on this receptor specifically: How much clinical and demographic metadata was included differed by source and by participant, and the metadata was provided uncurated.

This clone was picked up one time. Its antigen is still unknown. Base quality data are lacking; no much larger clone is found one base away. In Seattle, one collaborating source enrolled patients while the infection was active and tracked those patients longitudinally over the course of disease. Each collaborating institution followed its own protocols to collect whole blood in K2EDTA tubes. For TCRbeta analysis, collaborators shipped samples in one of three forms: frozen whole blood, isolated PBMCs, or DNA extracted from either of those sample types. TCRbeta CDR3 regions were amplified from genomic DNA by means of the immunoSEQ Assay, a bias-controlled multiplex PCR. As for how the authors treated the data: Within the assay, amplification of reference gene primers was used to estimate how many nucleated cells each sample contained. To quantify the absolute abundance of each unique TCRbeta CDR3 rearrangement, sequence reads were collapsed and filtered. For each sample, productive Simpson clonality was calculated as the square root of Simpson's diversity index across productive rearrangements. What TCRdb holds here is the immuneACCESS table cut down to in-frame rearrangements. Part of the clones is not present; checked against another copy, under half of the missing clones reflect an unresolved V gene, and the others are unexplained. V, J and clone size were drawn from that table, and D and trimming were deduced from the DNA. A total of 250,000 to 300,000 clones appear in this sample, 88% of them only once. 11% of the sample is held by the ten biggest clonotypes.

A distance of 17 bases separates the germline ends of V and J, which lose 2 bases and 6 bases respectively. The CDR3, cysteine through phenylalanine, is 15 amino acids long. This entry keeps only the CDR3 DNA: 45 bases, framed from base 1. The germline V gene encodes CDR1 MNHEY and CDR2 SVGAGI. Sequenced: peripheral blood. The receptor comes from a woman aged 25-40 years with COVID-19, enrolled during active disease. The V gene is TRBV6-5 and the J gene is TRBJ2-7; TRBD1 is a weak D gene call, 6 bases matching. The CDR3 is CASSYQGLGAGEQYF. Read as DNA, the sequence is TGTGCCAGCAGTTACCAAGGTCTGGGGGCAGGCGAGCAGTACTTC.